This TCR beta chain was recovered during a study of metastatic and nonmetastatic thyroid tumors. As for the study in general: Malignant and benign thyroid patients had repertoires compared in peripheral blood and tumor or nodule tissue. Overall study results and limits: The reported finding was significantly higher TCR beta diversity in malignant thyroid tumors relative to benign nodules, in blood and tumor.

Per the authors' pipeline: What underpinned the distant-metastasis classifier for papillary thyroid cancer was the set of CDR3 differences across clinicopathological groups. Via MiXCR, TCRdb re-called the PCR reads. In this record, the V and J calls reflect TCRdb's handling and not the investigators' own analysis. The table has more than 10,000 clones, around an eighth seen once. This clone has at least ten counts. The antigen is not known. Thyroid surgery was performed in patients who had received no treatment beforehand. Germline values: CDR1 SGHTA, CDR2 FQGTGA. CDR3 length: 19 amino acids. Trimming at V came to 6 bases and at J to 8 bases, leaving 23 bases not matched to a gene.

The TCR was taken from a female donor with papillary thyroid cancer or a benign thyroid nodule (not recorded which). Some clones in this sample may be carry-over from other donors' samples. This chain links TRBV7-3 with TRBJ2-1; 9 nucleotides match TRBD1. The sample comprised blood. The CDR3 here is CASRPAWRYADRGRDEQFF. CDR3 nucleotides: TGTGCCAGCAGACCGGCTTGGAGGTATGCGGACAGGGGAAGGGATGAGCAGTTCTTC. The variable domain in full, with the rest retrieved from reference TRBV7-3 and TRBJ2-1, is GAGVSQTPSNKVTEKGKYVELRCDPISGHTALYWYRQSLGQGPEFLIYFQGTGAADDSGLPNDRFFAVRPEGSVSTLKIQRTERGDSAVYLCASRPAWRYADRGRDEQFFGPGTRLTVL.